This record covers a single T cell receptor (beta chain). RNA totalling about 0.5 to 1 ug underwent reverse transcription with random hexamers. TCRdb reanalysed the immunoSEQ multiplex PCR reads using MiXCR and keeps one entry per CDR3 protein. The sample has approximately 180,000 distinct CDR3 sequences; around 95% are singletons. The sample belongs to a study of CD8 T cells in Susac syndrome. TEMRA cells were enriched by FACS, and CD4+ and CD8+ T cells were negatively isolated. J lost 7 bases, V lost 3 bases, and 7 bases had no gene match. This CDR3 region has 13 residues. Germline CDR1 and CDR2: SQVTM and ANQGSEA.

The TCR was taken from a human donor with multiple sclerosis. The sample comprised CD4+ T cells from PBMCs. This chain uses TRBV29-1 with TRBJ2-5; 8 bases line up with TRBD1. CDR3 nucleotides: TGCAGCGTTGAGGGTCAGGGGGCATGGACCCAGTACTTC. Translating it yields CSVEGQGAWTQYF.